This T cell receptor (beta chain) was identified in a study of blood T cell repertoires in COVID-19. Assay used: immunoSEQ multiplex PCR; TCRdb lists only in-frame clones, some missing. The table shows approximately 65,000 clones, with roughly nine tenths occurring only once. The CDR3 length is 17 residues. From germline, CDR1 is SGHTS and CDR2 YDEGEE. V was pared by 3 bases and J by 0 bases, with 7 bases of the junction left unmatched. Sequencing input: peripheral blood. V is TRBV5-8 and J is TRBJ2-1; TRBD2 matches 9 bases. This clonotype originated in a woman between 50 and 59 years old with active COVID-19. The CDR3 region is CASSSNSGGSSYNEQFF. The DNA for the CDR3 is TGTGCCAGCAGCTCCAATAGCGGGGGAAGCTCCTACAATGAGCAGTTCTTC.